This T cell receptor (beta chain) was observed in a study of OX40 agonist ivuxolimab in advanced cancers. In the study overall: Patients received intravenous ivuxolimab every 2 weeks at 0.01 to 10 mg/kg. Participants averaged approximately 60 years of age (range about 23 to 90) and were approximately 81% male.

Produced via immunoSEQ multiplex PCR; TCRdb's table is partial and in-frame only. In the table there are roughly 100,000 clones, around 85% of which are singletons. Study-wide results and limits: Antigens targeted by the expanded peripheral T cells were not determined.

CDR3 size: 15 residues. The V segment lost 5 bases and the J segment 3 bases; nucleotides outside the gene matches: 7. CDR1 and CDR2 (germline): SEHNR, FQNEAQ (reference sequence). Concerning this clone itself: What it binds is not known.

This receptor was obtained from an adult with an advanced solid tumor such as melanoma, head and neck, liver or kidney cancer. The chain is built from TRBV7-9 and TRBJ2-1, with 7 bases that match TRBD1. The sequenced sample was CD4+ or CD8+ T cells sorted from blood, obtained in a trial of the OX40 agonist ivuxolimab. The CDR3 sequence: CASSRPRDSYNEQFF. CDR3 nucleotides: TGTGCCAGCAGCCGCCCCCGGGACAGCTACAATGAGCAGTTCTTC.